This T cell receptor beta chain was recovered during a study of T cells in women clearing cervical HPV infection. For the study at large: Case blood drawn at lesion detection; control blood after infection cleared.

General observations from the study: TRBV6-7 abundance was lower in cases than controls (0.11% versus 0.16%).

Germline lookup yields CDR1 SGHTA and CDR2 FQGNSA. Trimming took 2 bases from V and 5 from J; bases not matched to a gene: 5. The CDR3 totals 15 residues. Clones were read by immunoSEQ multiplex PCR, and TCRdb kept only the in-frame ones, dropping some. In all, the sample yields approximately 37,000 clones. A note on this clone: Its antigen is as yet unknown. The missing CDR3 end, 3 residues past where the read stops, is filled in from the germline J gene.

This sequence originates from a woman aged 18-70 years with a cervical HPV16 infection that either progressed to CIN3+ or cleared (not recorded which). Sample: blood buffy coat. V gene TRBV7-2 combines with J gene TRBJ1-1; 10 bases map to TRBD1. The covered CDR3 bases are TGTGCCAGCAGCTTAAGACAGGGGGCGGTTACTGAA. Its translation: CASSLRQGAVTE. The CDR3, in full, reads CASSLRQGAVTEAFF.